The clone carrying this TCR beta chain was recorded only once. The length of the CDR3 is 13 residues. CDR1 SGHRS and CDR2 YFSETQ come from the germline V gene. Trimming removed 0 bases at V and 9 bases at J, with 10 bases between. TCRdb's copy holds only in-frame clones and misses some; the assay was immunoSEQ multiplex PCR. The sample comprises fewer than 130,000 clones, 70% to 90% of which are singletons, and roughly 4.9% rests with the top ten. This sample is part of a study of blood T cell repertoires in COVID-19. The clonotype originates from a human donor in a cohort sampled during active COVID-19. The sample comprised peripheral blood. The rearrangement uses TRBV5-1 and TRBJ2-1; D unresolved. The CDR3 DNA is TGCGCCAGCAGCTTGGCTTTCTTGAGTGAGCAGTTCTTC. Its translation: CASSLAFLSEQFF.